This entry lists 26 T cell receptor beta chains sequenced from one sample in a study of cytomegalovirus exposure and HLA in healthy donors. The PCR employed 60 Vbeta primers together with 13 Jbeta primers. Clones were sequenced by immunoSEQ multiplex PCR, and TCRdb holds only the in-frame ones, with some missing. Here the sample spans 75,000 to 100,000 clones, about 77% being singletons. Sequencing was done on a sample of PBMCs. The receptors shown here come from a man aged 35-49 years in good health and CMV-seronegative.

This chain links TRBV19 with TRBJ2-7; no clear D. Trimming removed 6 bases at V and 0 bases at J, with 12 bases between. The V gene's germline CDR1 is LNHDA and CDR2 SQIVND (reference sequence). CDR3 length equals 14 residues. The CDR3 nucleotides read TGTGCCAGTAGCCCAGTTACGCACTCCTACGAGCAGTACTTC. Residues: CASSPVTHSYEQYF.

Only a few counts were recorded for this clone. The chain couples TRBV5-1 to TRBJ2-3, with 8 nucleotides matching TRBD1. There are 13 residues in the CDR3. V was clipped by 7 bases and J by 1 base; unmatched bases: 2. CDR1 SGHRS and CDR2 YFSETQ come from the germline V gene. The CDR3 nucleotides are TGCGCCAGCCAGACAGGGGGCACAGATACGCAGTATTTT. Its protein is CASQTGGTDTQYF.

V usage is TRBV7-8 and J usage is TRBJ1-5; D may be TRBD1 (6 bases). V was cut by 5 bases and J by 0 bases, with 20 bases left in between. This CDR3 has 18 residues. Germline CDR1 reads SGHVS; CDR2 reads FQNEAQ. CDR3 sequence reads: CASSKGQREKYSNQPQHF. The CDR3 DNA reads as TGTGCCAGCAGCAAAGGACAGCGAGAAAAGTATAGCAATCAGCCCCAGCATTTT.

The chain employs TRBV30 and TRBJ1-1, with TRBD1 as a possible D gene (6 bases). The CDR3 consists of 16 residues. Germline V lookup: CDR1 GTSNPN, CDR2 SVGIG (reference sequence). Between the trimmed V and J ends, which lost 0 bases and 3 bases, there was a span of 17 bases. The CDR3 spells CAWSVRGGAGDTEAFF. As DNA, the CDR3 is TGTGCCTGGAGTGTCCGAGGGGGGGCGGGGGACACTGAAGCTTTCTTT.

The V gene is TRBV5-4, the J gene TRBJ2-5; 11 bases fit TRBD2. The V and J ends lost 4 bases and 5 bases, in that order; junction bases with no gene match: 7. Germline CDR1 and CDR2: SGHNT and YYREEE (reference sequence). The CDR3 contains 15 residues. Here the CDR3 DNA reads TGTGCCAGCAGCCGTAGCGGGGGGGGTTTGGAGACCCAGTACTTC. Protein sequence: CASSRSGGGLETQYF.

This chain links TRBV28 with TRBJ2-4, with 8 bases fitting TRBD2. V lost 3 bases to trimming and J lost 0 bases; unmatched junction nucleotides: 1. Germline-derived CDR1 and CDR2 are MDHEN and SYDVKM. The CDR3 has 15 residues. The DNA for the CDR3 is TGTGCCAGCAGTTTCGGGGGGGCAGCCAAAAACATTCAGTACTTC. Protein: CASSFGGAAKNIQYF.

The chain carries TRBV2 and TRBJ2-2, with 7 bases fitting TRBD2. There are 16 residues in the CDR3. With V trimmed by 1 base and J by 5 bases, 7 bases remained unmatched. The V gene's germline CDR1 is SNHLY and CDR2 FYNNEI. CDR3 loop: CASSEVMAGDTGELFF. The CDR3 DNA reads TGTGCCAGCAGTGAAGTGATGGCGGGGGATACCGGGGAGCTGTTTTTT.

The rearrangement links TRBV27 to TRBJ2-5; 16 bases match TRBD2. With V trimmed by 6 bases and J by 5 bases, 12 bases remained unmatched. The CDR3 extends over 18 amino acids. Germline V gives CDR1 MNHEY, CDR2 SMNVEV (reference sequence). As DNA, the CDR3 is TGTGCCAGCAGCTCTACGGGACTAGCGGGAGGGCCCCGCGAGACCCAGTACTTC. It codes for CASSSTGLAGGPRETQYF.

This clone was seen only a few times. The V gene is TRBV5-4, the J gene TRBJ1-2; 7 bases map to TRBD1. CDR1 and CDR2 from the germline V gene are SGHNT and YYREEE (reference sequence). Trimming took 0 bases from V and 7 from J; bases not matched to a gene: 3. The length of the CDR3 is 13 residues. The CDR3 is CASSLGQGSGYTF. DNA for the CDR3: TGTGCCAGCAGCTTGGGACAGGGCTCTGGCTACACCTTC. Full variable domain (missing parts from reference TRBV5-4 and TRBJ1-2): ETGVTQSPTHLIKTRGQQVTLRCSSQSGHNTVSWYQQALGQGPQFIFQYYREEENGRGNFPPRFSGLQFPNYSSELNVNALELDDSALYLCASSLGQGSGYTFGSGTRLTVV.

CDR3: CASSYPTSGRGGSYNEQFF. The CDR3 DNA reads as TGTGCCAGCAGCTACCCGACTAGCGGGAGAGGGGGCTCCTACAATGAGCAGTTCTTC. The chain uses TRBV7-2 and TRBJ2-1; 12 nucleotides align to TRBD2. The CDR3 is 19 amino acids. Germline CDR1 reads SGHTA; CDR2 reads FQGNSA. V was pared by 4 bases and J by 0 bases, with 10 bases of the junction left unmatched.

The genes are TRBV28 and TRBJ2-4; the D gene is possibly TRBD2 (6 bases). The CDR3 consists of 15 residues. In germline, CDR1 is MDHEN, CDR2 SYDVKM. Deletions cut 5 bases from V and 9 bases from J, with 20 bases between. In DNA, the CDR3 is TGTGCCAGCAGTCTCACGGCGGGGAGGCCAGGCATTCAGTACTTC. This gives the protein CASSLTAGRPGIQYF.

This clone showed up just a few times. The chain links TRBV6-1 to TRBJ1-3; D might be TRBD1 (6 bases). The germline CDR1 and CDR2 sequences are MNHNS and SASEGT. The CDR3 loop spans 15 amino acids. The V gene lost 3 bases and the J gene lost 3 bases, with 12 bases spanning the gap. This CDR3 is CASSDGGALGNTIYF. The CDR3 DNA reads as TGTGCCAGCAGTGATGGGGGGGCGCTTGGAAACACCATATATTTT.

This clone was counted many times. The rearrangement links TRBV19 to TRBJ1-5, with 8 positions matching TRBD1. The junction had 3 bases not matched to a gene; V was cut back by 5 bases and J by 6 bases. Germline assignment: CDR1 LNHDA and CDR2 SQIVND (reference sequence). There are 13 residues in the CDR3. The CDR3 DNA sequence: TGTGCCAGTAGTCCCGACAGGGGTCAGCCCCAGCATTTT. This sequence encodes CASSPDRGQPQHF.

Concerning this clone itself: The same CDR3 also results from other DNA sequences found in this sample. The J gene is TRBJ2-7, the V gene TRBV7-2; TRBD2 agrees at 13 bases. CDR3 length: 15 amino acids. CDR1 is SGHTA, CDR2 FQGNSA, per germline. V trimming: 3 bases; J trimming: 2 bases; junction bases outside the gene matches: 1. The chain's CDR3 is CASSLGLAGPYEQYF. CDR3 nucleotide sequence: TGTGCCAGCAGCTTGGGACTAGCGGGACCCTACGAGCAGTACTTC.

This clone was recorded only once. The chain combines TRBV7-9 with TRBJ2-5; no definite D call. The CDR3 sequence is 12 residues long. CDR1 SEHNR and CDR2 FQNEAQ come from the germline V gene (reference sequence). Trimming took 6 bases from V and 5 from J, leaving 10 bases between them. CDR3 nucleotide sequence: TGTGCCAGCAGTGTGCGTCCGGAGACCCAGTACTTC. Its translation: CASSVRPETQYF.

The chain carries TRBV7-8 and TRBJ2-6, with D maybe TRBD1 (6 bases). Trimming shortened V by 3 bases and J by 4 bases, and 16 bases separated the two germline ends. The CDR3 totals 17 residues. In germline, CDR1 is SGHVS, CDR2 FQNEAQ. CDR3 loop: CASSFFQGTAGANVLTF. The CDR3 region has the DNA TGTGCCAGCAGCTTTTTTCAGGGGACGGCGGGGGCCAACGTCCTGACTTTC.

V usage is TRBV19 and J usage is TRBJ1-5; TRBD1 might be the D (6 bases). Germline loops: CDR1 LNHDA, CDR2 SQIVND (reference sequence). This CDR3 is built from 16 residues. Trimming took off 3 bases at V and 2 bases at J, with 14 bases between the two ends. The CDR3 region has the DNA TGTGCCAGTAGTATCGGGTCAGGGGTGGGCAATCAGCCCCAGCATTTT. Its protein product is CASSIGSGVGNQPQHF.

V is TRBV9 and J is TRBJ1-2, with TRBD1 identical over 7 bases. J gave up 2 bases and V 4 bases, and 5 bases lay outside the gene matches. The CDR3 runs to 14 residues. CDR1 is SGDLS and CDR2 is YYNGEE in the germline V gene. Here the CDR3 reads CASSKETGNYGYTF. The CDR3 DNA is TGTGCCAGCAGCAAAGAGACAGGGAACTATGGCTACACCTTC.

V gene TRBV25-1 combines with J gene TRBJ2-7; TRBD1 is a possible D gene (6 bases). V was trimmed by 3 bases and J by 3 bases, leaving 18 bases between them. CDR3 length: 16 residues. Germline V gene data show CDR1 as MGHDK and CDR2 as SYGVNS. CDR3 region: CASSEDRMDSFYEQYF. DNA of the CDR3: TGTGCCAGCAGTGAGGATCGTATGGACAGCTTCTACGAGCAGTACTTC.

The rearrangement uses TRBV7-9 and TRBJ1-3; possible D gene TRBD1, 6 bases. This CDR3 is built from 15 residues. V lost 0 bases to trimming and J lost 2 bases, with 8 bases between them. Germline V CDR1 and CDR2: SEHNR, FQNEAQ (reference sequence). CDR3 in amino acids: CASSLAGGTGNTIYF. The DNA of the CDR3 is TGTGCCAGCAGCTTAGCAGGGGGAACTGGAAACACCATATATTTT. Combining the CDR3 with reference TRBV7-9 and TRBJ1-3 gives the whole variable domain DTGVSQNPRHKITKRGQNVTFRCDPISEHNRLYWYRQTLGQGPEFLTYFQNEAQLEKSRLLSDRFSAERPKGSFSTLEIQRTEQGDSAMYLCASSLAGGTGNTIYFGEGSWLTVV.

The rearrangement uses TRBV5-1 and TRBJ1-5; TRBD1 might be the D (6 bases). V was shortened by 4 bases and J by 5 bases, with 10 bases between the two germline ends. This CDR3 comprises 13 residues. The germline gives CDR1 SGHRS, CDR2 YFSETQ. In nucleotides, the CDR3 is TGCGCCAGCAGCAGCTGGACAGATCAGCCCCAGCATTTT. This gives the protein CASSSWTDQPQHF. Supplemented by reference TRBV5-1 and TRBJ1-5, the full variable domain reads KAGVTQTPRYLIKTRGQQVTLSCSPISGHRSVSWYQQTPGQGLQFLFEYFSETQRNKGNFPGRFSGRQFSNSRSEMNVSTLELGDSALYLCASSSWTDQPQHFGDGTRLSIL.

The chain employs TRBV19 and TRBJ2-7; TRBD2 might be the D (6 bases). The CDR3 loop spans 13 amino acids. The germline CDR1 and CDR2 sequences are LNHDA and SQIVND (reference sequence). V shed 8 bases and J shed 3 bases, with 14 bases lying between them. The CDR3 region has the DNA TGTGCCAGTTCTCTCAACGGGGGCTACGAGCAGTACTTC. This sequence encodes CASSLNGGYEQYF.

The chain carries TRBV30 and TRBJ1-2; TRBD1 is a possible D gene (6 bases). Germline assignment: CDR1 GTSNPN and CDR2 SVGIG (reference sequence). V was shortened by 5 bases and J by 7 bases, with 14 bases between the two germline ends. This CDR3 has 12 residues. As DNA, the CDR3 is TGTGCCTGGCTTTCAGGGGCTGCTGGCTACACCTTC. Amino acids: CAWLSGAAGYTF.

This clone showed up just a few times. This rearrangement joins TRBV11-2 to TRBJ1-3, with D perhaps matching TRBD1 (6 bases). The CDR3 covers 18 residues. Germline CDR1 reads SGHAT; CDR2 reads FQNNGV. Between the trimmed V and J ends, which lost 8 bases and 0 bases, there was a span of 23 bases. The CDR3 sequence: CASEDRRRGLASGNTIYF. CDR3 nucleotide sequence: TGTGCCAGCGAAGATAGGCGGCGGGGGCTAGCCTCTGGAAACACCATATATTTT.

V gene TRBV27 combines with J gene TRBJ1-6; no reliable D call. Germline V lookup: CDR1 MNHEY, CDR2 SMNVEV (reference sequence). V was trimmed by 3 bases and J by 7 bases, leaving 10 bases between them. The CDR3 has 14 residues. CDR3 coding DNA: TGTGCCAGCAGTTTGGCGGGCAGCAATTCACCCCTCCACTTT. The encoded protein is CASSLAGSNSPLHF.

The chain couples TRBV4-1 to TRBJ1-1; a possible D gene is TRBD1 (5 bases). CDR1 and CDR2 (germline): MGHRA, YSYEKL. The CDR3 is 16 residues long. Trimming took off 0 bases at V and 11 bases at J, with 22 bases between the two ends. CDR3 in amino acids: CASSQEGSGYGTGAFF. The CDR3 DNA is TGCGCCAGCAGCCAAGAGGGGTCAGGGTATGGGACTGGGGCTTTCTTT.